This T cell receptor (beta chain) is from a study of CD8+CD57+ T cells in acquired aplastic anemia (dated by TCRdb to the late 2010s). In the study overall: Extracted DNA from sorted CD4+ and CD8+ cells averaged approximately 3 ug, ranging from about 0.2 to 30 ug. Mean read counts for healthy donor samples were 8.5 million to 10.8 million for CD4+ cells and roughly 12 million for CD8+ cells. Overall results and qualifications from the work: Between patients and healthy controls, no significant difference in CD8+ Simpson's diversity was found (P=0.060). Twenty-nine CD8+ CDR3 sequences were found in both patients and controls but appeared to be highly expressed in patients and within the immunodominant clones of the patients.

CDR1 and CDR2 are read off the germline V gene (reference sequence) as LNHNV and YYDKDF. V drops 4 bases and J drops 0 bases, leaving 10 bases in between. CDR3 length: 16 amino acids, cysteine to phenylalanine. Only CDR3 DNA is held: 48 bases, read in frame from base 1. TCR repertoires of sorted CD4+ and CD8+ blood T cells from severe aplastic anemia patients and healthy subjects were deep-sequenced in the study. Ficoll-Paque density gradient centrifugation was used to isolate peripheral blood mononuclear cells. Before DNA extraction, CD4+ and CD8+ T cells were sorted with FACS or magnetic beads. Profiling of TCR beta VDJ combinations and CDR3 sequences used genomic DNA as the template. An Illumina HiSeq 2000 was used for TCR repertoire sequencing. On the study's bioinformatics: Repertoires were assessed using TRBV/TRBJ rearrangement plots, CDR3 size and DJ length profiles, and Simpson's diversity index. The immunodominant clone was defined as the most abundant DNA sequence in deep sequencing data. CDR3 amino acid sequences were screened for sharing across subjects and compared with published repertoires and the VDJdb database. TCRdb reprocessing: public reads trimmed at Q25 with fastp, clones called with MiXCR, in-frame beta chains kept. Rows are unified per CDR3 protein, each entry keeping the most common DNA and genes. For this entry, the V and J calls and clone size follow TCRdb and not the study's own pipeline. Within this sample are around 170,000 distinct CDR3 sequences, with about 60% of them counted one time only. The ten biggest clones cover about 50% of the sample.

Of note for this clonotype: Its antigen is still unknown. Base-call qualities are not available, and no considerably larger clone is one nucleotide away.

The rearranged chain carries TRBV15 and TRBJ2-6; the D gene assignment is ambiguous. The sequenced sample consisted of sorted CD4+, CD8+, or CD8+CD57+ T cells (not recorded which) from PBMCs. This clonotype was obtained from a human donor in good health. CDR3 loop: CATSIRSGSGANVLTF. The nucleotide sequence reads TGTGCCACCAGCATAAGATCAGGCTCTGGGGCCAACGTCCTGACTTTC. When the CDR3 is completed using the reference TRBV15 and TRBJ2-6 genes on either side, the full variable domain is DAMVIQNPRYQVTQFGKPVTLSCSQTLNHNVMYWYQQKSSQAPKLLFHYYDKDFNNEADTPDNFQSRRPNTSFCFLDIRSPGLGDTAMYLCATSIRSGSGANVLTFGAGSRLTVL.